A selection of T cell receptor beta chains follows, all from one sample in a study of blood T cell repertoires in COVID-19. Some clones are missing from TCRdb's copy, which holds only in-frame ones; the method was immunoSEQ multiplex PCR. The data hold about 190,000 clones, with approximately 81% observed a single time. Sequencing used peripheral blood. These receptors were collected from a human donor in a cohort sampled during active COVID-19. Both conserved end residues are part of each CDR3. Each record gives: clone size, CDR3 length, J gene, V gene, D gene, CDR3 DNA, CDR3 protein. The D gene is left open where the match is weak. Not all rows give a size; the values are once, few, many and, for expanded clones, a class.

abundance: .; len: 16; j_gene: TRBJ1-6; v_gene: TRBV7-8; d_gene: .; CDR3nt: TGTGCCAGCAGCTTGTTCGGTCGATTCACCTATTCACCCCTCCACTTT; CDR3aa: CASSLFGRFTYSPLHF
abundance: .; len: 13; j_gene: TRBJ1-3; v_gene: TRBV19; d_gene: .; CDR3nt: TGTGCCAGTAGTTGGAGTGCCGGAAACACCATATATTTT; CDR3aa: CASSWSAGNTIYF
abundance: .; len: 16; j_gene: TRBJ1-4; v_gene: TRBV14; d_gene: TRBD1; CDR3nt: TGTGCCAGCAGCCAGACACCGGGACAGCCTAATGAAAAACTGTTTTTT; CDR3aa: CASSQTPGQPNEKLFF
abundance: .; len: 16; j_gene: TRBJ2-1; v_gene: TRBV7-4; d_gene: TRBD2; CDR3nt: TGTGCCAGCAGCTTCACTAGCGACGTTTCCTACAATGAGCAGTTCTTC; CDR3aa: CASSFTSDVSYNEQFF
abundance: .; len: 14; j_gene: TRBJ2-1; v_gene: TRBV2; d_gene: TRBD1; CDR3nt: TGTGCCAGCAGTGGCAGGGGGCCGTACAATGAGCAGTTCTTC; CDR3aa: CASSGRGPYNEQFF
abundance: .; len: 17; j_gene: TRBJ2-3; v_gene: TRBV9; d_gene: TRBD2; CDR3nt: TGTGCCAGCAGCGTAGTCGGGTTGGGCGGGGGGTCGGATACGCAGTATTTT; CDR3aa: CASSVVGLGGGSDTQYF
abundance: .; len: 14; j_gene: TRBJ2-5; v_gene: TRBV7-6; d_gene: .; CDR3nt: TGTGCCAGCAGCTCGGGACAAGGGTTCAAGACCCAGTACTTC; CDR3aa: CASSSGQGFKTQYF
abundance: once; len: 14; j_gene: TRBJ1-4; v_gene: TRBV7-9; d_gene: .; CDR3nt: TGTGCCAGCAGCCCCGGTGCAACTAATGAAAAACTGTTTTTT; CDR3aa: CASSPGATNEKLFF
abundance: .; len: 15; j_gene: TRBJ1-1; v_gene: TRBV6-5; d_gene: TRBD1; CDR3nt: TGTGCCAGCAGTTATGAGGGACAGGGTCGTACTGAAGCTTTCTTT; CDR3aa: CASSYEGQGRTEAFF
abundance: .; len: 12; j_gene: TRBJ1-5; v_gene: TRBV5-8; d_gene: .; CDR3nt: TGTGCCAGCAGCTTCAGGGATCAGCCCCAGCATTTT; CDR3aa: CASSFRDQPQHF
abundance: .; len: 14; j_gene: TRBJ1-2; v_gene: TRBV30; d_gene: .; CDR3nt: TGTGCCTGGAGACGACCCGGGGGGGGCTATGGCTACACCTTC; CDR3aa: CAWRRPGGGYGYTF
abundance: .; len: 13; j_gene: TRBJ1-5; v_gene: TRBV19; d_gene: .; CDR3nt: TGTGCCAGTAGTACCTTTAGCAATCAGCCCCAGCATTTT; CDR3aa: CASSTFSNQPQHF
abundance: .; len: 14; j_gene: TRBJ2-2; v_gene: TRBV18; d_gene: .; CDR3nt: TGTGCCAGCTCCCCATCAGCAGGGACCGGGGAGCTGTTTTTT; CDR3aa: CASSPSAGTGELFF
abundance: .; len: 15; j_gene: TRBJ2-2; v_gene: TRBV24-1; d_gene: .; CDR3nt: TGTGCCACCAGTGCCCGAGGCGGAAACACCGGGGAGCTGTTTTTT; CDR3aa: CATSARGGNTGELFF
abundance: .; len: 13; j_gene: TRBJ1-4; v_gene: TRBV5-1; d_gene: TRBD1; CDR3nt: TGCGCCAGCAGCCGCGGACAGGGCGAAAAACTGTTTTTT; CDR3aa: CASSRGQGEKLFF
abundance: .; len: 16; j_gene: TRBJ2-1; v_gene: TRBV5-1; d_gene: TRBD2; CDR3nt: TGCGCCAGCAGCTTGGCCTTGAGCGGGAGTCAGGATGAGCAGTTCTTC; CDR3aa: CASSLALSGSQDEQFF
abundance: .; len: 14; j_gene: TRBJ2-7; v_gene: TRBV6-5; d_gene: TRBD1; CDR3nt: TGTGCCAGCAGTCTGACAGGGTCGGTCAACGAGCAGTACTTC; CDR3aa: CASSLTGSVNEQYF
abundance: .; len: 15; j_gene: TRBJ2-7; v_gene: TRBV6-2/TRBV6-3; d_gene: TRBD2; CDR3nt: TGTGCCAGCAGTTACTCTACTAGCGGCTCCTACGAGCAGTACTTC; CDR3aa: CASSYSTSGSYEQYF
abundance: once; len: 14; j_gene: TRBJ1-2; v_gene: TRBV3-1/TRBV3-2; d_gene: .; CDR3nt: TGTGCCAGCAGCCAAGGGTTGGAGCTATATGGCTACACCTTC; CDR3aa: CASSQGLELYGYTF
abundance: .; len: 13; j_gene: TRBJ2-5; v_gene: TRBV28; d_gene: TRBD1; CDR3nt: TGTGCCAGCAACAGGGGCAAGGCAGAGACCCAGTACTTC; CDR3aa: CASNRGKAETQYF
abundance: .; len: 15; j_gene: TRBJ2-1; v_gene: TRBV7-8; d_gene: TRBD2; CDR3nt: TGTGCCAGCAGCTTACTAGCGGGGGCCTTCAATGAGCAGTTCTTC; CDR3aa: CASSLLAGAFNEQFF
abundance: .; len: 12; j_gene: TRBJ2-1; v_gene: TRBV5-1; d_gene: .; CDR3nt: TGCGCCAGCAGCCTGCGATACGATGAGCAGTTCTTC; CDR3aa: CASSLRYDEQFF
abundance: once; len: 16; j_gene: TRBJ2-1; v_gene: TRBV5-1; d_gene: .; CDR3nt: TGCGCCAGCAGTGGCTGGGGCAGAAGCTCCTACAATGAGCAGTTCTTC; CDR3aa: CASSGWGRSSYNEQFF
abundance: .; len: 12; j_gene: TRBJ1-1; v_gene: TRBV14; d_gene: .; CDR3nt: TGTGCCAGCAGCCGGGGGGGGGTGCTGGCTTTCTTT; CDR3aa: CASSRGGVLAFF
abundance: .; len: 14; j_gene: TRBJ1-1; v_gene: TRBV19; d_gene: .; CDR3nt: TGTGCCAGTAGTGTCGGGCAGGGCGGCACTGAAGCTTTCTTT; CDR3aa: CASSVGQGGTEAFF
abundance: .; len: 12; j_gene: TRBJ1-1; v_gene: TRBV20-1; d_gene: .; CDR3nt: TGCAGTGCTAGTAGGCAGGGGCGTGAAGCTTTCTTT; CDR3aa: CSASRQGREAFF
abundance: .; len: 13; j_gene: TRBJ2-3; v_gene: TRBV6-5; d_gene: .; CDR3nt: TGTGCCAGCAGCCGGGACTCTACAGATACGCAGTATTTT; CDR3aa: CASSRDSTDTQYF
abundance: .; len: 14; j_gene: TRBJ1-1; v_gene: TRBV30; d_gene: .; CDR3nt: TGTGCCTGGAGTAGGGGGGGCTGGAACACTGAAGCTTTCTTT; CDR3aa: CAWSRGGWNTEAFF
abundance: .; len: 14; j_gene: TRBJ1-2; v_gene: TRBV5-1; d_gene: .; CDR3nt: TGCGCCAGCAGCTCACAGCCTTTCGACTATGGCTACACCTTC; CDR3aa: CASSSQPFDYGYTF
abundance: .; len: 12; j_gene: TRBJ1-5; v_gene: TRBV15; d_gene: .; CDR3nt: TGTGCCACCAGCAGAGAAGTCGGGGCCCAGCATTTT; CDR3aa: CATSREVGAQHF
abundance: .; len: 15; j_gene: TRBJ1-6; v_gene: TRBV5-8; d_gene: .; CDR3nt: TGTGCCAGCAGCTTGGTTCCGGGAACTAATTCACCCCTCCACTTT; CDR3aa: CASSLVPGTNSPLHF
abundance: .; len: 15; j_gene: TRBJ1-5; v_gene: TRBV6-4; d_gene: TRBD1; CDR3nt: TGTGCCAGCAGTGTCCTGCGGGACAGGGGCCAGCCCCAGCATTTT; CDR3aa: CASSVLRDRGQPQHF
abundance: .; len: 15; j_gene: TRBJ1-6; v_gene: TRBV6-5; d_gene: TRBD1; CDR3nt: TGTGCCAGCAGAAACAGGGGAAACTCTAATTCACCCCTCCACTTT; CDR3aa: CASRNRGNSNSPLHF
abundance: .; len: 16; j_gene: TRBJ2-2; v_gene: TRBV7-3; d_gene: .; CDR3nt: TGTGCCAGCAGCTTATACGGAGCCGCGAACACCGGGGAGCTGTTTTTT; CDR3aa: CASSLYGAANTGELFF
abundance: .; len: 16; j_gene: TRBJ2-1; v_gene: TRBV7-2; d_gene: TRBD2; CDR3nt: TGTGCCAGCAGCTTAGGGGGACTAGCCCCCTTGGGTGAGCAGTTCTTC; CDR3aa: CASSLGGLAPLGEQFF
abundance: .; len: 14; j_gene: TRBJ2-5; v_gene: TRBV3-1/TRBV3-2; d_gene: .; CDR3nt: TGTGCCAGCAGCCACCCGCTCTCCGGGAAGACCCAGTACTTC; CDR3aa: CASSHPLSGKTQYF
abundance: .; len: 16; j_gene: TRBJ2-2; v_gene: TRBV2; d_gene: TRBD1; CDR3nt: TGTGCCAGCAGTGAAGGGGGGACAGGGCGGACCGGGGAGCTGTTTTTT; CDR3aa: CASSEGGTGRTGELFF
abundance: .; len: 12; j_gene: TRBJ1-1; v_gene: TRBV27; d_gene: .; CDR3nt: TGTGCCAGCAGTTCGGCAGGGGCTGAAGCTTTCTTT; CDR3aa: CASSSAGAEAFF
abundance: .; len: 13; j_gene: TRBJ1-1; v_gene: TRBV2; d_gene: .; CDR3nt: TGTGCCAGCAGTGAAAGGCCGGGCACTGAAGCTTTCTTT; CDR3aa: CASSERPGTEAFF
abundance: few; len: 13; j_gene: TRBJ1-1; v_gene: TRBV12-3/TRBV12-4; d_gene: .; CDR3nt: TGTGCCAGCACCTTTCTGGGGCAGACTGAAGCTTTCTTT; CDR3aa: CASTFLGQTEAFF
abundance: .; len: 15; j_gene: TRBJ2-7; v_gene: TRBV7-6; d_gene: TRBD1; CDR3nt: TGTGCCAGCAGCACTATAGTCGGACAGGGTGGAGAGCAGTACTTC; CDR3aa: CASSTIVGQGGEQYF
abundance: .; len: 15; j_gene: TRBJ1-6; v_gene: TRBV25-1; d_gene: .; CDR3nt: TGTGCCAGCAGTGAACCCGGACGGGGAAATTCACCCCTCCACTTT; CDR3aa: CASSEPGRGNSPLHF
abundance: .; len: 14; j_gene: TRBJ1-1; v_gene: TRBV7-9; d_gene: TRBD1; CDR3nt: TGTGCCAGCAGCTCAAAGGTCGGGGACAGTCGGCTGGCCTTT; CDR3aa: CASSSKVGDSRLAF
abundance: .; len: 14; j_gene: TRBJ1-1; v_gene: TRBV29-1; d_gene: .; CDR3nt: TGCAGCGTTATCCCGGGAATGGGCAACACTGAAGCTTTCTTT; CDR3aa: CSVIPGMGNTEAFF
abundance: .; len: 16; j_gene: TRBJ2-2; v_gene: TRBV28; d_gene: TRBD2; CDR3nt: TGTGCCAGCAGTTCGAACCTAGCGGGTAACACCGGGGAGCTGTTTTTT; CDR3aa: CASSSNLAGNTGELFF
abundance: .; len: 15; j_gene: TRBJ1-4; v_gene: TRBV5-1; d_gene: .; CDR3nt: TGCGCCAGCAGCTGGGCCCCGGACTCTAATGAAAAACTGTTTTTT; CDR3aa: CASSWAPDSNEKLFF
abundance: .; len: 17; j_gene: TRBJ2-1; v_gene: TRBV2; d_gene: TRBD1; CDR3nt: TGTGCCAGCAGTGTGGACAGGGTGGGAGTTCTACAATCGGAGCAGTTCTTC; CDR3aa: CASSVDRVGVLQSEQFF
abundance: .; len: 17; j_gene: TRBJ2-5; v_gene: TRBV18; d_gene: TRBD2; CDR3nt: TGTGCCAGCTCACCACCAAGTAGCGGGGGGGCCCAAGAGACCCAGTACTTC; CDR3aa: CASSPPSSGGAQETQYF
abundance: .; len: 13; j_gene: TRBJ2-5; v_gene: TRBV10-3; d_gene: .; CDR3nt: TGTGCCATCAGTGATACGTCACGGGAGACCCAGTACTTC; CDR3aa: CAISDTSRETQYF
abundance: few; len: 20; j_gene: TRBJ2-2; v_gene: TRBV19; d_gene: TRBD2; CDR3nt: TGTGCCAGTACCACACCGGGGCTAGCGGGAGGAGGTGGGAACACCGGGGAGCTGTTTTTT; CDR3aa: CASTTPGLAGGGGNTGELFF
abundance: once; len: 15; j_gene: TRBJ1-1; v_gene: TRBV12-5; d_gene: .; CDR3nt: TGTGCTAGTGCCGGAGGGTGGGAGGGGTACACTGAAGCTTTCTTT; CDR3aa: CASAGGWEGYTEAFF
abundance: .; len: 16; j_gene: TRBJ1-5; v_gene: TRBV5-1; d_gene: TRBD1; CDR3nt: TGCGCCAGCAGCTCATTGCCAGGGGGCGGTAATCAGCCCCAGCATTTT; CDR3aa: CASSSLPGGGNQPQHF
abundance: .; len: 14; j_gene: TRBJ1-1; v_gene: TRBV29-1; d_gene: TRBD1; CDR3nt: TGCAGCGGGGGACAGGGGGCCCTAGGCACTGAAGCTTTCTTT; CDR3aa: CSGGQGALGTEAFF
abundance: .; len: 14; j_gene: TRBJ1-1; v_gene: TRBV5-1; d_gene: .; CDR3nt: TGCGCCAGCACCTCCGGGGGTATGAACACTGAAGCTTTCTTT; CDR3aa: CASTSGGMNTEAFF
abundance: .; len: 15; j_gene: TRBJ2-2; v_gene: TRBV7-2; d_gene: TRBD2; CDR3nt: TGTGCCAGCAGCTTAAGAGCGGGAGCTCCCGGGGAGCTGTTTTTT; CDR3aa: CASSLRAGAPGELFF
abundance: .; len: 12; j_gene: TRBJ1-3; v_gene: TRBV12-3/TRBV12-4; d_gene: .; CDR3nt: TGTGCCAGCAGCGCTATTGGAAACACCATATATTTT; CDR3aa: CASSAIGNTIYF
abundance: .; len: 16; j_gene: TRBJ2-1; v_gene: TRBV11-2; d_gene: TRBD2; CDR3nt: TGTGCCAGCAGCTTTAGGGCTAGCGGCGCCTACAATGAGCAGTTCTTC; CDR3aa: CASSFRASGAYNEQFF
abundance: once; len: 16; j_gene: TRBJ1-3; v_gene: TRBV15; d_gene: .; CDR3nt: TGTGCCACCAGCAGAGATCTCCTAAAAACCGGAAACACCATATATTTT; CDR3aa: CATSRDLLKTGNTIYF